These 31 T cell receptor beta chains share one sample of origin, sequenced in a study of T cell responses to AZD1222 COVID-19 vaccine. Clones were sequenced by immunoSEQ multiplex PCR, and TCRdb holds only the in-frame ones, with some missing. The table lists 95,000 to 100,000 clones, about nine tenths of them singletons. The sequenced sample was peripheral blood, obtained on day 0 of AZD1222 vaccination. These receptors were taken from an adult in good health.

The chain uses TRBV24-1 and TRBJ2-1; 11 positions agree with TRBD1. The V gene end was trimmed by 5 bases and the J gene end by 6 bases; junction bases not matched to a gene: 8. In germline, CDR1 is KGHDR, CDR2 SFDVKD. CDR3 length: 16 residues. The CDR3 region has the DNA TGTGCCACCAGTGGGTCGCCCGGGACAGGGGGCAATGAGCAGTTCTTC. Translating gives CATSGSPGTGGNEQFF.

This chain uses TRBV19 with TRBJ2-6; a weak D match, TRBD2 (5 bases). The CDR3 covers 16 residues. Per germline, CDR1 LNHDA and CDR2 SQIVND (reference sequence). Trimming stripped 6 bases from V and 1 base from J, with 13 bases between. CDR3 region: CASSPLRDSGANVLTF. CDR3 coding DNA: TGTGCCAGTAGCCCTCTTCGGGATTCTGGGGCCAACGTCCTGACTTTC.

The chain carries TRBV19 and TRBJ2-5, with D perhaps TRBD2 (5 bases). Trimming stripped 3 bases from V and 2 bases from J, with 7 bases between. The CDR3 contains 13 residues. The germline V gene has CDR1 LNHDA and CDR2 SQIVND (reference sequence). The CDR3 region is CASSISVQETQYF. In DNA, the CDR3 is TGTGCCAGTAGTATTAGCGTTCAAGAGACCCAGTACTTC.

The chain employs TRBV7-3 and TRBJ2-5; 10 nucleotides align to TRBD2. The length of the CDR3 is 14 residues. Per germline, CDR1 SGHTA and CDR2 FQGTGA. With 5 bases clipped from V and 6 bases from J, the junction kept 6 bases outside the gene matches. The CDR3 spells CASSPGTSVQTQYF. The CDR3 region has the DNA TGTGCCAGCAGCCCGGGGACTAGCGTGCAGACCCAGTACTTC. Full variable domain (outside the CDR3, taken from reference TRBV7-3 and TRBJ2-5): GAGVSQTPSNKVTEKGKYVELRCDPISGHTALYWYRQSLGQGPEFLIYFQGTGAADDSGLPNDRFFAVRPEGSVSTLKIQRTERGDSAVYLCASSPGTSVQTQYFGPGTRLLVL.

The chain links TRBV30 to TRBJ2-7; 7 nucleotides align to TRBD2. The CDR3 has 14 residues. Trimming removed 0 bases from V and 0 bases from J; junction bases left unmatched: 2. Germline CDR1 GTSNPN, CDR2 SVGIG (reference sequence). The CDR3 DNA follows: TGTGCCTGGAGTGTACGGGACTACTCCTACGAGCAGTACTTC. It encodes CAWSVRDYSYEQYF. Using reference TRBV30 and TRBJ2-7 for the parts outside the CDR3, the full variable domain is SQTIHQWPATLVQPVGSPLSLECTVEGTSNPNLYWYRQAAGRGLQLLFYSVGIGQISSEVPQNLSASRPQDRQFILSSKKLLLSDSGFYLCAWSVRDYSYEQYFGPGTRLTVT.

In this sample, this clone turned up once. The gene calls are TRBV2 and TRBJ2-7; 12 nucleotides align to TRBD1. Per the germline V gene, CDR1 is SNHLY and CDR2 is FYNNEI. CDR3 length: 16 amino acids. V gave up 6 bases and J gave up 4 bases; unmatched junction bases: 10. The CDR3 bases are TGTGCCAGCAGCGCCGGGACAGGGGGCTCTCTTTACGAGCAGTACTTC. Encoded protein: CASSAGTGGSLYEQYF.

The chain has TRBV29-1 and TRBJ2-5; D possibly corresponds to TRBD2 (6 bases). Per germline, CDR1 SQVTM and CDR2 ANQGSEA. This CDR3 region has 16 residues. The V end was cut by 0 bases, the J end by 0 bases, with 14 bases between. Here the CDR3 DNA reads TGCAGCGTTGAAGATCGAAATGCGGGGTACCAAGAGACCCAGTACTTC. This sequence encodes CSVEDRNAGYQETQYF.

The rearrangement uses TRBV5-5 and TRBJ1-6; D may be TRBD1 (5 bases). With 1 base removed from V and 0 bases from J, the gap between germline ends came to 11 bases. CDR3 size: 17 residues. CDR1 and CDR2 (germline): SGHKS, YYEKEE (reference sequence). The CDR3 sequence is CASSLKGPTSYNSPLHF. The CDR3 coding sequence is TGTGCCAGCAGCTTGAAGGGACCGACCTCCTATAATTCACCCCTCCACTTT.

The V and J genes are TRBV19 and TRBJ1-4, with no clear D. The germline V and J ends were trimmed by 8 bases and 4 bases, with 5 bases remaining between them. The CDR3 totals 11 residues. Looked up from germline, CDR1 is LNHDA and CDR2 is SQIVND (reference sequence). The CDR3 loop reads CASLSNEKLFF. In DNA, the CDR3 is TGTGCCAGTCTCAGTAATGAAAAACTGTTTTTT.

The chain uses TRBV6-4 and TRBJ2-1; tentative D call: TRBD2 (5 bases). The germline CDR1 and CDR2 sequences are MRHNA and SNTAGT. The CDR3 spans 14 residues. V was pared by 0 bases and J by 8 bases, with 11 bases between. The CDR3 sequence: CASSDSVGVYEQFF. The CDR3 DNA is TGTGCCAGCAGTGACTCTGTGGGAGTCTATGAGCAGTTCTTC.

V gene TRBV29-1 combines with J gene TRBJ2-7; D unclear. V shed 4 bases and J shed 0 bases, with 1 base lying between them. The CDR3 length is 10 residues. Germline V gene lookup returns CDR1 SQVTM and CDR2 ANQGSEA. The CDR3 protein is CSVGSYEQYF. CDR3 coding DNA: TGCAGCGTTGGCTCCTACGAGCAGTACTTC.

The chain uses TRBV27 and TRBJ1-5; 8 positions match TRBD1. Germline values: CDR1 MNHEY, CDR2 SMNVEV (reference sequence). The CDR3 totals 15 residues. Trimming cost V 4 bases and J 7 bases; bases outside gene matches: 9. This chain's CDR3 is CASSSTRQGSQPQHF. In DNA, the CDR3 is TGTGCCAGCAGTTCCACGCGACAGGGGTCACAGCCCCAGCATTTT.

This clone was observed a handful of times. This chain links TRBV2 with TRBJ2-3; 7 nucleotides line up with TRBD2. The CDR3 runs to 15 residues. Germline V lookup: CDR1 SNHLY, CDR2 FYNNEI. Trimming at V came to 6 bases and at J to 2 bases, leaving 8 bases not matched to a gene. CDR3 amino acids: CASRGGAGITDTQYF. For the CDR3, the DNA is TGTGCCAGCAGGGGAGGGGCGGGGATCACAGATACGCAGTATTTT.

The chain recombines TRBV21-1 with TRBJ2-7; the table's D call, TRBD2, was not checked against the DNA. TRBV21-1 is assigned pseudogene status. CDR3 length: 19 amino acids. CDR3 nucleotides: TGTGCCAGCAGCAGCTACAGGGGAAAGAGCGGGAGGACCTCCTACGAGCAGTACTTC. It specifies CASSSYRGKSGRTSYEQYF.

This rearrangement joins TRBV19 to TRBJ2-7; TRBD2 matches 10 bases. The V gene end was trimmed by 5 bases and the J gene end by 6 bases; junction bases not matched to a gene: 13. Germline CDR1 reads LNHDA; CDR2 reads SQIVND (reference sequence). This CDR3 has 16 residues. CDR3 residues: CASSPPGAGGPGEQYF. For the CDR3, the DNA is TGTGCCAGTAGTCCCCCCGGAGCGGGAGGGCCGGGCGAGCAGTACTTC.

As concerns this clone: One junction end does not reproduce the germline sequence, and a read error may be involved. The chain joins TRBV7-7 to TRBJ2-7; possible D gene TRBD2, 5 bases. Germline V gene data show CDR1 as SSHAT and CDR2 as FNYEAQ (reference sequence). CDR3 length: 13 residues. The CDR3 protein is CASSPAPEGEQYF. CDR3 coding DNA: TGTGCTAGCAGTCCCGCCCCCGAGGGCGAGCAGTACTTC.

The chain has TRBV2 and TRBJ1-3, with D maybe TRBD1 (6 bases). Trimming shortened V by 8 bases and J by 4 bases, and 15 bases separated the two germline ends. The germline CDR1 and CDR2 sequences are SNHLY and FYNNEI. CDR3 length: 14 residues. This CDR3 is CASGLGALGNTIYF. The CDR3 region has the DNA TGTGCCAGCGGATTGGGGGCGCTAGGAAACACCATATATTTT.

This chain links TRBV3-1 (or the pseudogene TRBV3-2) with TRBJ1-2; possibly TRBD1 for D (6 bases). This CDR3 is 13 amino acids long. CDR1 and CDR2 (germline): LGHDT, YNNKEL (reference sequence). Trimming cost V 0 bases and J 4 bases, with 6 bases left between them. The CDR3 loop reads CASSQDRGYGYTF. CDR3 sequence (DNA): TGTGCCAGCAGCCAAGACAGGGGCTATGGCTACACCTTC.

The chain joins TRBV20-1 to TRBJ2-2, with D possibly being TRBD1 (7 bases). The CDR3 has 16 residues. V shed 3 bases and J shed 6 bases, with 20 bases lying between them. CDR1 is DFQATT, CDR2 SNEGSKA, per germline (reference sequence). CDR3 loop: CSASRSGGLVPGELFF. The CDR3 region has the DNA TGCAGTGCTAGTCGTTCAGGGGGGTTAGTTCCCGGGGAGCTGTTTTTT.

The chain couples TRBV20-1 to TRBJ1-1; 9 bases are a match to TRBD1. There are 17 residues in the CDR3. The ends lost 3 bases at V and 0 bases at J; junction bases unmatched: 11. Per the germline V gene, CDR1 is DFQATT and CDR2 is SNEGSKA (reference sequence). The CDR3 reads CSASPGQGGRMNTEAFF. The CDR3 DNA is TGCAGTGCTAGTCCGGGACAGGGTGGCCGAATGAACACTGAAGCTTTCTTT.

The rearrangement uses TRBV7-9 and TRBJ2-7, with 11 bases aligning to TRBD1. This CDR3 has 17 amino acids. Germline V gene sequence: CDR1 SEHNR, CDR2 FQNEAQ (reference sequence). V trimming: 5 bases; J trimming: 0 bases; junction bases outside the gene matches: 9. The DNA of the CDR3 is TGTGCCAGCAGCCCCCCGGACAGGGGGCCCAGCTCCTACGAGCAGTACTTC. It encodes CASSPPDRGPSSYEQYF.

V is TRBV28 and J is TRBJ2-3; D assignment may be TRBD1 or TRBD2 (5 bases each). V lost 6 bases to trimming and J lost 2 bases, with 18 bases between them. This CDR3 contains 16 residues. Germline CDR1 and CDR2: MDHEN and SYDVKM. The CDR3 nucleotides are TGTGCCAGCAGACCCGGGACGGGGCTTTACACAGATACGCAGTATTTT. This codes for CASRPGTGLYTDTQYF.

The V gene is TRBV30, the J gene TRBJ2-5, with D unclear. The CDR3 sequence is 14 residues long. The ends were cut back, 2 bases at V and 5 bases at J, with 15 bases in the middle. The germline V gene has CDR1 GTSNPN and CDR2 SVGIG (reference sequence). The CDR3 coding sequence is TGTGCCTGGAGTCCCTTGCTGAGGAGTGAGACCCAGTACTTC. Its translation: CAWSPLLRSETQYF.

This clone occurred once. The rearrangement joins TRBV27 to TRBJ1-5, with D hard to call. The CDR3 sequence is 14 residues long. V was shortened by 3 bases and J by 0 bases, with 6 bases between the two germline ends. The germline CDR1 and CDR2 sequences are MNHEY and SMNVEV (reference sequence). The CDR3 nucleotides are TGTGCCAGCAGTTTCACAGATAGCAATCAGCCCCAGCATTTT. Translating gives CASSFTDSNQPQHF.

In this sample, this clone turned up once. The V and J genes are TRBV25-1 and TRBJ1-2; no firm D call. The CDR3 loop spans 13 amino acids. Between the trimmed V and J ends, which lost 9 bases and 3 bases, there was a span of 14 bases. In germline, CDR1 is MGHDK, CDR2 SYGVNS. CDR3 nucleotides: TGTGCCAGTAGTCAGGTGAGCCACTATGGCTACACCTTC. This sequence encodes CASSQVSHYGYTF.

The CDR3 protein is CASIQTPTSYEQYF. The CDR3 coding sequence is TGTGCCAGCATCCAAACACCGACCTCCTACGAGCAGTACTTC. This chain connects TRBV2 to TRBJ2-7, with unresolved D. This CDR3 is 14 amino acids long. Per the germline V gene, CDR1 is SNHLY and CDR2 is FYNNEI. V lost 7 bases, J lost 0 bases, and 13 bases lay in between.

This sequence joins TRBV14 and TRBJ1-1, with D hard to call. From germline, CDR1 is SGHDN and CDR2 FVKESK. V lost 2 bases and J lost 5, with 12 bases in between. This CDR3 comprises 14 residues. As DNA, the CDR3 is TGTGCCAGCAGCCAAAAGGCACTGGGGACTGAAGCTTTCTTT. It yields the protein CASSQKALGTEAFF. Together with reference TRBV14 and TRBJ1-1, the CDR3 gives the full variable domain: EAGVTQFPSHSVIEKGQTVTLRCDPISGHDNLYWYRRVMGKEIKFLLHFVKESKQDESGMPNNRFLAERTGGTYSTLKVQPAELEDSGVYFCASSQKALGTEAFFGQGTRLTVV.

This chain links TRBV28 with TRBJ2-5; 10 positions match TRBD2. J was trimmed by 4 bases and V by 4 bases; bases with no gene match: 9. Germline V gives CDR1 MDHEN, CDR2 SYDVKM. The CDR3 totals 16 residues. CDR3 region: CASSSGLAGVVETQYF. CDR3 nucleotide sequence: TGTGCCAGCAGTTCGGGCCTAGCGGGAGTGGTAGAGACCCAGTACTTC.

This sequence joins TRBV29-1 and TRBJ2-1; 9 bases agree with TRBD2. J lost 0 bases, V lost 2 bases, and 11 bases had no gene match. The CDR3 has 18 residues. Per the germline V gene, CDR1 is SQVTM and CDR2 is ANQGSEA. The DNA of the CDR3 is TGCAGCGTTGAATTGAGTATGGTTAGCGGGAGCTCCTACAATGAGCAGTTCTTC. Its translation is CSVELSMVSGSSYNEQFF.

In DNA, the CDR3 is TGTGCCAGCAGCTTAGGGGGGTTTGGCAATCAGCCCCAGCATTTT. Its translation: CASSLGGFGNQPQHF. J is TRBJ1-5 and V is TRBV7-9; weak D call: TRBD1 (5 bases). This CDR3 is 15 amino acids long. The V and J ends lost 1 base and 2 bases respectively, with 9 bases between them. In germline, CDR1 is SEHNR, CDR2 FQNEAQ (reference sequence).

V and J are TRBV5-1 and TRBJ2-7, with a weak D call TRBD2 (5 bases). Germline lookup yields CDR1 SGHRS and CDR2 YFSETQ. The V end lost 3 bases, the J end lost 2 bases, and 9 bases lay between the germline ends. The CDR3 length is 13 residues. Here the CDR3 reads CASSSAGAYEQYF. Here the CDR3 DNA reads TGCGCCAGCAGCTCGGCCGGGGCCTACGAGCAGTACTTC.